This T cell receptor (beta chain) was identified in a study of long-term antiretroviral therapy in people with HIV. As for the study in general: The immediate-ART recommendation dates to 2015, and the earliest samples predate it by about a decade. Study conclusions and caveats: Pre-ART clonal expansions dominated every time point's repertoire. Controls showed broader CDR3 length ranges than did the HIV repertoires. Transplant-donor-level diversity was not reached after ART, though diversity increased.

Version v3.0 of the immunoSEQ assay was performed at survey level. The data were produced by immunoSEQ multiplex PCR, yet TCRdb's version contains in-frame clones alone and is incomplete. The sample shows approximately 24,000 clones, about four fifths of them seen only once. This CDR3 is built from 17 residues. Germline V CDR1 and CDR2: LGHNA, YSLEER. The ends were cut back, 1 base at V and 0 bases at J, with 16 bases in the middle. About this clone itself: Its antigen is undetermined.

The chain employs TRBV4-3 and TRBJ2-7; D is possibly TRBD1 (6 bases). The source was unsorted PBMCs, collected at the start of antiretroviral therapy, before treatment. The receptor was isolated from a woman between 18 and 29 years old with HIV. CDR3 in amino acids: CASSQGLTGTSSYEQYF. CDR3 nucleotides: TGCGCCAGCAGCCAAGGCCTCACAGGGACGAGCTCCTACGAGCAGTACTTC.